What follows are 22 T cell receptor beta chains derived from one specimen sequenced in a study of blood T cell repertoires in COVID-19. TCRdb keeps only in-frame clones here, not all; method: immunoSEQ multiplex PCR. Among about 140,000 clones, 60% to 80% were seen once, and the ten largest hold about 2.9%. Source material: PBMCs or T cells enriched from blood (not recorded which). All receptors come from a woman aged 45-65 years who had recovered from COVID-19.

V usage is TRBV5-4 and J usage is TRBJ2-3; 13 bases are a match to TRBD2. Germline trimming cut 4 bases from V and 5 bases from J; bases unmatched to any gene: 7. CDR3 size: 16 residues. Looked up from germline, CDR1 is SGHNT and CDR2 is YYREEE (reference sequence). The chain's CDR3 is CASSLGLAGAVDTQYF. The DNA for the CDR3 is TGTGCCAGCAGCCTCGGACTAGCGGGGGCAGTAGATACGCAGTATTTT. The full variable domain, with the rest looked up from reference TRBV5-4 and TRBJ2-3, is ETGVTQSPTHLIKTRGQQVTLRCSSQSGHNTVSWYQQALGQGPQFIFQYYREEENGRGNFPPRFSGLQFPNYSSELNVNALELDDSALYLCASSLGLAGAVDTQYFGPGTRLTVL.

The V gene is TRBV4-1, the J gene TRBJ1-5; D possibly corresponds to TRBD1 (5 bases). Trimming left V 4 bases short and J 4 bases short, with 11 bases between. CDR1 is MGHRA and CDR2 is YSYEKL in the germline V gene. The CDR3 loop spans 14 amino acids. The CDR3, as DNA: TGCGCCAGCAGCCGTCAGGGTACGAATCAGCCCCAGCATTTT. Amino acids: CASSRQGTNQPQHF.

The chain has TRBV19 and TRBJ1-5; no clear D gene. The CDR3 runs to 15 residues. V shed 3 bases and J shed 1 base, with 10 bases lying between them. CDR1 and CDR2 from the germline V gene are LNHDA and SQIVND (reference sequence). The CDR3 DNA reads TGTGCCAGTAGTATGCTCGGGAGGAGCAATCAGCCCCAGCATTTT. It codes for CASSMLGRSNQPQHF.

The V call is TRBV14, the J call TRBJ1-5; D ambiguous. V lost 11 bases, J lost 6 bases, and 14 bases lay in between. The CDR3 totals 12 residues. Germline lookup yields CDR1 SGHDN and CDR2 FVKESK. The DNA for the CDR3 is TGTGCCTTTAAAACAGCTATTCAGCCCCAGCATTTT. Its translation: CAFKTAIQPQHF.

The chain carries TRBV5-6 and TRBJ2-5; D is perhaps TRBD2 (5 bases). This CDR3 is built from 14 residues. Germline V gives CDR1 SGHDT, CDR2 YYEEEE. Trimming pared 4 bases from V and 5 bases from J, leaving 15 bases between. CDR3 loop: CASSRGPGGETQYF. DNA of the CDR3: TGTGCCAGCAGCAGAGGACCAGGCGGGGAGACCCAGTACTTC. The whole variable domain, filled in from reference TRBV5-6 and TRBJ2-5, reads DAGVTQSPTHLIKTRGQQVTLRCSPKSGHDTVSWYQQALGQGPQFIFQYYEEEERQRGNFPDRFSGHQFPNYSSELNVNALLLGDSALYLCASSRGPGGETQYFGPGTRLLVL.

This clone was seen repeatedly, ten times or more. The rearrangement links TRBV7-9 to TRBJ2-1; maybe TRBD2 (6 bases). The ends were cut back, 6 bases at V and 6 bases at J, with 21 bases in the middle. From germline, CDR1 is SEHNR and CDR2 FQNEAQ (reference sequence). The CDR3 has 16 amino acids. CDR3 in DNA: TGTGCCAGCAGTCCGATATGGGGGGTTACGGTCAATGAGCAGTTCTTC. Residues: CASSPIWGVTVNEQFF.

This clone was detected a few times. The rearrangement joins TRBV7-8 to TRBJ2-1; 13 bases map to TRBD2. CDR3 size: 15 residues. With 6 bases clipped from V and 8 bases from J, the junction kept 7 bases outside the gene matches. Germline CDR1 is SGHVS and CDR2 is FQNEAQ. The CDR3, as DNA: TGTGCCAGCAGACGGACTAGCGGGAGACCTGATGAGCAGTTCTTC. Encoded protein: CASRRTSGRPDEQFF. The complete variable domain, with remaining parts taken from reference TRBV7-8 and TRBJ2-1, reads GAGVSQSPRYKVAKRGQDVALRCDPISGHVSLFWYQQALGQGPEFLTYFQNEAQLDKSGLPSDRFFAERPEGSVSTLKIQRTQQEDSAVYLCASRRTSGRPDEQFFGPGTRLTVL.

This sequence joins TRBV28 and TRBJ2-7; 7 nucleotides agree with TRBD1. CDR1 and CDR2 (germline): MDHEN, SYDVKM. The CDR3 sequence is 16 residues long. V shed 6 bases, J shed 2 bases, and the junction held 13 bases outside the gene matches. The CDR3 reads CASSFQSGQVAYEQYF. CDR3 bases: TGTGCCAGCAGCTTTCAGTCCGGACAGGTTGCCTACGAGCAGTACTTC.

This clone appeared a single time. This chain links TRBV6-5 with TRBJ2-1, with D possibly TRBD1 on 5 matching bases. Germline loops: CDR1 MNHEY, CDR2 SVGAGI. The V end was cut by 6 bases, the J end by 4 bases, with 10 bases between. The CDR3 length is 13 residues. The CDR3 DNA sequence: TGTGCCAGCAGAGCCGACAGATACAATGAGCAGTTCTTC. Residues: CASRADRYNEQFF.

The rearrangement uses TRBV28 and TRBJ1-1, with D possibly matching TRBD1 (5 bases). This CDR3 has 15 residues. In germline, CDR1 is MDHEN, CDR2 SYDVKM. Trimming pared 8 bases from V and 8 bases from J, leaving 24 bases between. CDR3 in DNA: TGTGCCAGCTTTAGGACGGGGACCTGGGAGGTGGAAGCTTTCTTT. Amino acids: CASFRTGTWEVEAFF.

The V gene is TRBV28, the J gene TRBJ1-1, with 8 positions matching TRBD1. Germline lookup yields CDR1 MDHEN and CDR2 SYDVKM. The length of the CDR3 is 13 residues. Germline trimming cut 5 bases from V and 11 bases from J; bases unmatched to any gene: 10. The CDR3 is CASSPGQVVGAFF. The DNA of the CDR3 is TGTGCCAGCAGTCCGGGACAGGTAGTAGGTGCTTTCTTT. Supplemented by reference TRBV28 and TRBJ1-1, the full variable domain reads DVKVTQSSRYLVKRTGEKVFLECVQDMDHENMFWYRQDPGLGLRLIYFSYDVKMKEKGDIPEGYSVSREKKERFSLILESASTNQTSMYLCASSPGQVVGAFFGQGTRLTVV.

The chain carries TRBV3-1 (or the pseudogene TRBV3-2) and TRBJ2-2, with D perhaps TRBD1 (5 bases). Trimming stripped 5 bases from V and 3 bases from J, with 13 bases between. The CDR3 sequence is 15 residues long. The V gene's germline CDR1 is LGHDT and CDR2 YNNKEL (reference sequence). The CDR3 loop is CASSGARADTGELFF. The CDR3 coding sequence is TGTGCCAGCAGCGGGGCCAGGGCGGACACCGGGGAGCTGTTTTTT.

CDR3 nucleotide sequence: TGTGCCAGCAGTCCCCGCCTTACAGTAGAACTCGGCTACACCTTC. Its protein product is CASSPRLTVELGYTF. This chain links TRBV2 with TRBJ1-2, with D unresolved. The V end lost 5 bases, the J end lost 8 bases, and 21 bases lay between the germline ends. The germline V gene has CDR1 SNHLY and CDR2 FYNNEI. The CDR3 is 15 residues long.

The rearrangement uses TRBV19 and TRBJ1-4; 10 nucleotides line up with TRBD1. The germline gives CDR1 LNHDA, CDR2 SQIVND (reference sequence). Losses at the gene ends were 5 bases for V and 6 bases for J; bases not matched to a gene: 6. This CDR3 region has 15 residues. CDR3 region: CASSARTGGDEKLFF. The DNA of the CDR3 is TGTGCCAGTAGTGCCCGGACAGGGGGGGATGAAAAACTGTTTTTT.

The gene calls are TRBV19 and TRBJ2-7; tentatively, D is TRBD2 (6 bases). V lost 4 bases and J lost 3, with 13 bases in between. Germline assignment: CDR1 LNHDA and CDR2 SQIVND (reference sequence). The CDR3 runs 14 residues. DNA of the CDR3: TGTGCCAGTAGTAGAGTCGGGAGTAGCTACGAGCAGTACTTC. It specifies CASSRVGSSYEQYF.

The chain links TRBV25-1 to TRBJ2-2; a weak D match, TRBD1 (6 bases). CDR1 is MGHDK and CDR2 is SYGVNS in the germline V gene. CDR3 length: 16 residues. V was trimmed by 1 base and J by 0 bases, leaving 9 bases between them. Here the CDR3 DNA reads TGTGCCAGCAGTGAATCGACAGGACCGAACACCGGGGAGCTGTTTTTT. This sequence encodes CASSESTGPNTGELFF.

The CDR3 loop reads CASSLWGTSGKETQYF. The CDR3 nucleotides are TGTGCCAGCAGTTTATGGGGGACTAGCGGGAAAGAGACCCAGTACTTC. The genes are TRBV28 and TRBJ2-5; the match to TRBD2 covers 13 bases. V was clipped by 0 bases and J by 3 bases; unmatched bases: 1. The CDR3 consists of 16 residues. Germline lookup yields CDR1 MDHEN and CDR2 SYDVKM.

The chain combines TRBV5-1 with TRBJ1-4; D gene unclear. Germline-derived CDR1 and CDR2 are SGHRS and YFSETQ. Trimming removed 9 bases at V and 7 bases at J, with 16 bases between. This CDR3 has 13 amino acids. The CDR3 region is CANPGRGFEKLFF. CDR3 DNA: TGCGCCAACCCTGGCCGGGGATTTGAAAAACTGTTTTTT.

A few counts support this clone. This chain connects TRBV2 to TRBJ1-1; D unclear. The V and J ends lost 6 bases and 1 base respectively, with 9 bases between them. Germline CDR1 reads SNHLY; CDR2 reads FYNNEI. The CDR3 has 13 amino acids. CDR3 bases: TGTGCCAGCAGCTCGGAGGAGAACACTGAAGCTTTCTTT. It codes for CASSSEENTEAFF.

This rearrangement joins TRBV29-1 to TRBJ2-6; a weak D match, TRBD1 (6 bases). The germline V and J ends were trimmed by 3 bases and 1 base, with 10 bases remaining between them. This CDR3 has 15 residues. Germline CDR1 reads SQVTM; CDR2 reads ANQGSEA. CDR3 bases: TGCAGCGTTGATACAGGGAAATCTGGGGCCAACGTCCTGACTTTC. Translation gives CSVDTGKSGANVLTF.

The rearrangement uses TRBV9 and TRBJ2-5, with D unresolved. In germline, CDR1 is SGDLS, CDR2 YYNGEE. The CDR3 is made up of 14 amino acids. The V end lost 0 bases, the J end lost 1 base, and 7 bases lay between the germline ends. The CDR3 DNA reads TGTGCCAGCAGCGTAGATCACGGCCAAGAGACCCAGTACTTC. Translating it yields CASSVDHGQETQYF.

The chain combines TRBV20-1 with TRBJ1-6; D gene ambiguous. This CDR3 is 16 amino acids long. The V end was cut by 3 bases, the J end by 6 bases, with 18 bases between. Germline V gene lookup returns CDR1 DFQATT and CDR2 SNEGSKA (reference sequence). The CDR3 sequence is CSASHTKTARNSPLHF. The DNA of the CDR3 is TGCAGTGCTAGTCACACCAAAACAGCCCGTAATTCACCCCTCCACTTT.